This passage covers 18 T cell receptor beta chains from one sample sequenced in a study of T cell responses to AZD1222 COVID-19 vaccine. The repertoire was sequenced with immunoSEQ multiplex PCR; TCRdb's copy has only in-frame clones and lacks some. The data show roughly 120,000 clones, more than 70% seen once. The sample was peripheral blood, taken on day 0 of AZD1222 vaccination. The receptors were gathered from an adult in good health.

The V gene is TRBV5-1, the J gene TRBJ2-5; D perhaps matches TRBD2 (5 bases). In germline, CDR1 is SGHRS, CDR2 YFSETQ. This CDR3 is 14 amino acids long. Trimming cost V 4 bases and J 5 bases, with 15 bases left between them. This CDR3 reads CASSGLWQRETQYF. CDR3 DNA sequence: TGCGCCAGCAGCGGACTTTGGCAACGGGAGACCCAGTACTTC.

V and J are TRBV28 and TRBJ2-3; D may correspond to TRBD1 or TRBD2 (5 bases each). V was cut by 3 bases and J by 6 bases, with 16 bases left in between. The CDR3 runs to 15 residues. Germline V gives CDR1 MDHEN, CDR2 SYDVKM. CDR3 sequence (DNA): TGTGCCAGCAGTTTGGCCACCGCTGGGACGGATACGCAGTATTTT. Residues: CASSLATAGTDTQYF.

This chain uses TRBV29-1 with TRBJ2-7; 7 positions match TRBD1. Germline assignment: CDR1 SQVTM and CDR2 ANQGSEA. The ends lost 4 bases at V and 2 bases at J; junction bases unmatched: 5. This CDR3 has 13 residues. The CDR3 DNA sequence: TGCAGCGTTGGACAGGGTGGACCCTACGAGCAGTACTTC. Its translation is CSVGQGGPYEQYF.

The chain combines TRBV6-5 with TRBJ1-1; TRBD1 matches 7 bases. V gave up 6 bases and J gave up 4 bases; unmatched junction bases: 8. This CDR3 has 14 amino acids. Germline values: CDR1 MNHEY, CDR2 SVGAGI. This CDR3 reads CASSYDRAGTEAFF. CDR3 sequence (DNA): TGTGCCAGCAGCTATGACAGGGCGGGCACTGAAGCTTTCTTT.

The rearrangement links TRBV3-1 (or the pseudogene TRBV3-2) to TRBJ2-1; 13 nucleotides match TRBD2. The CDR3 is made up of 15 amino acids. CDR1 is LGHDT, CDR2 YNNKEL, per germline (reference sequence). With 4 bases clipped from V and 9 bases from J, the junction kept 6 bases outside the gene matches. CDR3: CASSPGLAGVLEQFF. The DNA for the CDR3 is TGTGCCAGCAGCCCTGGACTAGCGGGAGTACTTGAGCAGTTCTTC.

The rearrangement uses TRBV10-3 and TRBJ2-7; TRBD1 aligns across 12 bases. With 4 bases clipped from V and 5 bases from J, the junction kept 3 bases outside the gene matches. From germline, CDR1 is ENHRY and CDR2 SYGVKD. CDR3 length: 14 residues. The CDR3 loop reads CAISGGTGGHEQYV. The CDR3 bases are TGTGCCATCAGTGGGGGGACAGGGGGCCACGAGCAGTACGTC.

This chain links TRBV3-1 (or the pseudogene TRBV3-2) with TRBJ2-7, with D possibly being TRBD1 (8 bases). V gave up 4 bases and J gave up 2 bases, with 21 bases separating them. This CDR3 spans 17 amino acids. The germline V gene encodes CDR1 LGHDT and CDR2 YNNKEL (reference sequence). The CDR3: CASSPGGARGHAYEQYF. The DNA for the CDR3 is TGTGCCAGCAGCCCAGGGGGGGCCAGGGGGCATGCCTACGAGCAGTACTTC.

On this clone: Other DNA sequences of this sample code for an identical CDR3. The CDR3 sequence is CSVDISSGANVLTF. For the CDR3, the DNA is TGCAGCGTTGATATAAGCTCTGGGGCCAACGTCCTGACTTTC. This sequence joins TRBV29-1 and TRBJ2-6; D unclear. V gave up 3 bases and J gave up 0 bases, with 6 bases separating them. The CDR3 runs 14 residues. The germline CDR1 and CDR2 sequences are SQVTM and ANQGSEA.

CDR3 in DNA: TGTGCCAGCAGCTTAGGTCCCACAGGGTCGGGGGAGACCCAGTACTTC. Translation: CASSLGPTGSGETQYF. The chain couples TRBV11-2 to TRBJ2-5; possible D gene TRBD1, 6 bases. V lost 1 base, J lost 5 bases, and 17 bases lay in between. This CDR3 has 16 amino acids. Germline assignment: CDR1 SGHAT and CDR2 FQNNGV.

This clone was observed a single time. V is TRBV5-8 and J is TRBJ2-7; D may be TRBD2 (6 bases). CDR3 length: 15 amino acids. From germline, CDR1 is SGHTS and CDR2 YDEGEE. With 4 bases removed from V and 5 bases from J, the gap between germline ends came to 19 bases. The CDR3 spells CASSPLGGIVDEQYF. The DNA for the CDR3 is TGTGCCAGCAGCCCTCTGGGGGGAATAGTCGACGAGCAGTACTTC.

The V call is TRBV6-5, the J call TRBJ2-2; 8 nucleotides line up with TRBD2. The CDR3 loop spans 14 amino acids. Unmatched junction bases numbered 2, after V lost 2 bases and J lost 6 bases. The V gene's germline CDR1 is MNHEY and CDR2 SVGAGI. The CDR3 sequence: CASSYLAGAGELFF. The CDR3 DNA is TGTGCCAGCAGTTACCTAGCGGGCGCCGGGGAGCTGTTTTTT.

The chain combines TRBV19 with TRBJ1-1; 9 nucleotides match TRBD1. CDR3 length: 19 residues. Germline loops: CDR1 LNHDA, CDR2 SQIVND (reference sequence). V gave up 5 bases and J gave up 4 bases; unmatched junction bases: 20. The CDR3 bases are TGTGCCAGTAGTGCGTCTCCGGGACAGGGTCTGCCATGGGGCACTGAAGCTTTCTTT. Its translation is CASSASPGQGLPWGTEAFF.

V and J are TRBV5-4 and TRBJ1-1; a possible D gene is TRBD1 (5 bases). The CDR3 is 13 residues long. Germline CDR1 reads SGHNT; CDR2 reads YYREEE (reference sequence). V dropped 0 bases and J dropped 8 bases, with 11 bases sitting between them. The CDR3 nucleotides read TGTGCCAGCAGCTTGGGGGGGTTGGTGGAAGCTTTCTTT. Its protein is CASSLGGLVEAFF.

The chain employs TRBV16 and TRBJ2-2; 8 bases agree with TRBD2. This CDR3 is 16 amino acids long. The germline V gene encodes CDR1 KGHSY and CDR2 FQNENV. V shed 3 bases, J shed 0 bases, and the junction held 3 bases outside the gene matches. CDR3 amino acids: CASSHTTSANTGELFF. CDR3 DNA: TGTGCCAGCAGCCATACGACTAGCGCGAACACCGGGGAGCTGTTTTTT. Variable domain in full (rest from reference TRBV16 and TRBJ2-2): GEEVAQTPKHLVRGEGQKAKLYCAPIKGHSYVFWYQQVLKNEFKFLISFQNENVFDETGMPKERFSAKCLPNSPCSLEIQATKLEDSAVYFCASSHTTSANTGELFFGEGSRLTVL.

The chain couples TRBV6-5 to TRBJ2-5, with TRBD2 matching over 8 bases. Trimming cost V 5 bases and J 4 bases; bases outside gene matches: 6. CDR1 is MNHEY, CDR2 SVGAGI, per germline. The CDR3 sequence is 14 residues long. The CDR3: CASSRSGSIETQYF. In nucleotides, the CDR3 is TGTGCCAGCAGTCGCAGCGGGAGTATAGAGACCCAGTACTTC.

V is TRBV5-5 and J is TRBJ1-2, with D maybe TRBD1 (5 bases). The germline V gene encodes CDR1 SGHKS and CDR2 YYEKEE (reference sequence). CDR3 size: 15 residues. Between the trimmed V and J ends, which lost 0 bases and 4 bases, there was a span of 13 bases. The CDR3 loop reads CASSLVQALVYGYTF. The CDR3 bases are TGTGCCAGCAGCTTGGTACAGGCCCTTGTCTATGGCTACACCTTC.

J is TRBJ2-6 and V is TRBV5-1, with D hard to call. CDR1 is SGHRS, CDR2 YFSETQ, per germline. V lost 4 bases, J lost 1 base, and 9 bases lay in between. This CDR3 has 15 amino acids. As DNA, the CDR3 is TGCGCCAGCAGCGCTACCCTGTCTGGGGCCAACGTCCTGACTTTC. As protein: CASSATLSGANVLTF.

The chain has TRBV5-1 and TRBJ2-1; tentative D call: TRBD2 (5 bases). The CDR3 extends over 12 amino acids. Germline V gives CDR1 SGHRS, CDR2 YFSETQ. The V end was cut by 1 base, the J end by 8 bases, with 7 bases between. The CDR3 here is CASSLRADEQFF. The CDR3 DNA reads TGCGCCAGCAGCTTGAGAGCGGATGAGCAGTTCTTC. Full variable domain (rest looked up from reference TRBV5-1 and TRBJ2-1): KAGVTQTPRYLIKTRGQQVTLSCSPISGHRSVSWYQQTPGQGLQFLFEYFSETQRNKGNFPGRFSGRQFSNSRSEMNVSTLELGDSALYLCASSLRADEQFFGPGTRLTVL.